The clone carrying this TCR beta chain came up once. The data are from a study of blood T cell repertoires in COVID-19. Overall study context: Collection of acute and convalescent COVID-19 samples took place in the United States, Italy and Spain. The analysed material was cDNA or gDNA that came from T cells, B-cell-depleted T cells, or PBMCs.

This CDR3 region has 15 residues. CDR1 is SQVTM and CDR2 is ANQGSEA in the germline V gene. The V gene lost 7 bases and the J gene lost 2 bases, with 19 bases spanning the gap. As handled by the study authors: Amplified reference gene primers provided the basis for estimating nucleated cell counts. TCRdb's table, derived via immunoSEQ multiplex PCR, lists solely in-frame clones and lacks some. Clone size and V and J calls were adopted from that table, with D and trimming inferred from the DNA. This table has 150,000 to 200,000 clones, around nine tenths appearing once. Sequenced: peripheral blood. This TCR was sampled from a young man with active or convalescent COVID-19. This chain links TRBV29-1 with TRBJ2-3; a weak D match, TRBD2 (5 bases). CDR3 amino acids: CSGETDSAHTDTQYF. CDR3 DNA sequence: TGCAGCGGCGAGACGGATAGCGCCCACACAGATACGCAGTATTTT.